The text below deals with one TCR beta chain. Antigen unknown. These data are taken from a study of tumor and adjacent non-tumor tissue in lung cancer. Turning to the study itself: Patients were aged roughly 31 to 76, nine to eleven men and about 5 women, stage I to III. Study-wide results and caveats: Patients with more diverse tumor TCRs had worse survival. TCR diversity was significantly greater in tumor than normal lung tissue.

The library came from three nested PCR rounds adapted from ARM-PCR protocols. TCRdb itself ran the multiplex PCR reads through MiXCR, one entry per CDR3 protein. In the table there are about 60,000 distinct CDR3 sequences, about 56% of which are singletons. Looked up from germline, CDR1 is DFQATT and CDR2 is SNEGSKA (reference sequence). CDR3 length: 14 amino acids. V lost 3 bases and J lost 7; bases outside the gene matches: 11. This sample's RNA came from whole unsorted tissue. Distant lung tissue was collected more than 3 cm away from the tumor edge. The source of this sequence is a man between 65 and 79 years old with non-small cell lung cancer. Sequencing input: distant non-tumor lung tissue. The rearrangement uses TRBV20-1 and TRBJ2-7, with TRBD2 identical over 8 bases. In DNA form, the CDR3 reads TGCAGTGCTAGCGCCGGGACTAGGAGGAGGGAGCAGTACTTC. It translates to CSASAGTRRREQYF.